There are a few counts of the clone carrying this T cell receptor (beta chain). Its antigen is unknown. This entry comes from a study of T cell repertoires in cytomegalovirus infection. Whole-study context: CMV epitopes, recently identified HLA-C-restricted and well-studied HLA-B-restricted, were used. From public TCR beta signatures came an indication of both CMV infection and matching HLA type. Study-wide results and limits: CMV-specific TCR beta clonotypes restricted by HLA-C dominated the ex vivo response.

One entry per CDR3 protein results from TCRdb running MiXCR on the reads. Found here are approximately 990,000 distinct CDR3 sequences, around 32% of them singletons; the top ten hold around 15%. Germline V lookup: CDR1 MGHRA, CDR2 YSYEKL. CDR3 length: 16 amino acids. Trimming shortened V by 0 bases and J by 0 bases, and 11 bases separated the two germline ends. This receptor was taken from a human donor in good health (CMV status not recorded). Some clones in this sample may be carry-over from other donors' samples. This chain uses TRBV4-1 with TRBJ1-1; D call uncertain. Sequencing used cultured CD8+ T cells from PBMCs, obtained from culture after CMV antigen stimulation. CDR3 bases: TGCGCCAGCAGCCAAGAAACCAGCCGGATGAACACTGAAGCTTTCTTT. It codes for CASSQETSRMNTEAFF.